The 8 T cell receptor beta chains below all came from one sample that was sequenced in a study of CD8 T cells in ankylosing spondylitis. TCRdb called the 5' RACE reads again in MiXCR, with one record for every CDR3 protein. This sample has roughly 230,000 distinct CDR3 sequences, with 15% to 20% found just once. The source material was blood, either unsorted or a sorted T cell fraction (not recorded which). The receptors come from a male donor with ankylosing spondylitis or in good health (not recorded which).

This clonotype was counted at least ten times. The V gene is TRBV29-1, the J gene TRBJ2-1; TRBD1 might be the D (5 bases). There are 11 residues in the CDR3. Trimming took off 6 bases at V and 8 bases at J, with 11 bases between the two ends. Germline V lookup: CDR1 SQVTM, CDR2 ANQGSEA. The CDR3 nucleotides read TGCAGCGTCTATAGGGGCGATGAGCAGTTCTTC. Its translation: CSVYRGDEQFF.

This chain links TRBV6-2 or TRBV6-3 with TRBJ2-1; perhaps TRBD2 as D (5 bases). CDR3 length: 12 residues. In germline, CDR1 is MNHEY, CDR2 SVGEGT. V gave up 2 bases and J gave up 7 bases, with 6 bases separating them. The DNA for the CDR3 is TGTGCCAGCAGTTACAGGGAGAATGAGCAGTTCTTC. Its translation is CASSYRENEQFF.

This chain uses TRBV19 with TRBJ2-2; D possibly corresponds to TRBD2 (7 bases). Germline assignment: CDR1 LNHDA and CDR2 SQIVND (reference sequence). With 8 bases removed from V and 9 bases from J, the gap between germline ends came to 13 bases. The CDR3 is 12 residues long. As DNA, the CDR3 is TGTGCCAGTCTTGGGGGGGCCCGGGAGCTGTTTTTT. It yields the protein CASLGGARELFF.

This clonotype has only one observation. The rearrangement joins TRBV7-6 to TRBJ2-3, with 10 nucleotides matching TRBD1. CDR3 size: 15 residues. V dropped 5 bases and J dropped 5; count of bases not matched to a gene: 7. CDR1 SGHVS and CDR2 FNYEAQ come from the germline V gene. The CDR3 loop is CASSNSGTGEDTQYF. As DNA, the CDR3 is TGTGCCAGCAGCAACTCCGGGACAGGGGAAGATACGCAGTATTTT.

This rearrangement joins TRBV7-2 to TRBJ2-5; D perhaps matches TRBD1 (6 bases). Trimming removed 4 bases from V and 5 bases from J, with 17 bases in between. CDR3 length equals 15 residues. Germline lookup yields CDR1 SGHTA and CDR2 FQGNSA. CDR3 region: CASSSTGIVRETQYF. CDR3 DNA sequence: TGTGCCAGCAGCTCTACAGGGATCGTTCGGGAGACCCAGTACTTC.

This clonotype was seen ten or more times. The V call is TRBV7-6, the J call TRBJ1-3, with a possible D match to TRBD1 (6 bases). The CDR3 is 14 amino acids. With 0 bases removed from V and 3 bases from J, the gap between germline ends came to 6 bases. Germline V lookup: CDR1 SGHVS, CDR2 FNYEAQ. CDR3 amino acids: CASSLAGGGNTIYF. The DNA of the CDR3 is TGTGCCAGCAGCTTAGCAGGGGGTGGAAACACCATATATTTT. Drawing the rest from reference TRBV7-6 and TRBJ1-3, the complete variable domain is GAGVSQSPRYKVTKRGQDVALRCDPISGHVSLYWYRQALGQGPEFLTYFNYEAQQDKSGLPNDRFSAERPEGSISTLTIQRTEQRDSAMYRCASSLAGGGNTIYFGEGSWLTVV.

J is TRBJ2-3 and V is TRBV7-6, with 7 bases aligning to TRBD1. Unmatched junction bases numbered 12, after V lost 5 bases and J lost 4 bases. This CDR3 is 16 amino acids long. Germline-derived CDR1 and CDR2 are SGHVS and FNYEAQ. Written as DNA, the CDR3 is TGTGCCAGCAGCCAGGGTGAAGGGGGCGCGTCAGATACGCAGTATTTT. Protein product: CASSQGEGGASDTQYF.

This chain links TRBV11-2 with TRBJ1-4; TRBD1 agrees at 7 bases. Trimming removed 6 bases from V and 6 bases from J; junction bases left unmatched: 4. Germline CDR1 SGHAT, CDR2 FQNNGV. This CDR3 is built from 13 residues. The CDR3 DNA follows: TGTGCCAGCAGGGACAGGCGGTATGAAAAACTGTTTTTT. Protein sequence: CASRDRRYEKLFF.